Listed here are 18 T cell receptor beta chains from one sample, sequenced in a study of blood T cell repertoires in COVID-19. TCRdb's copy holds only in-frame clones and misses some; the assay was immunoSEQ multiplex PCR. The table has more than 400,000 clones, about nine tenths seen once. Source material: PBMCs or T cells enriched from blood (not recorded which). The receptor set was obtained from a woman aged 18-29 years who had recovered from COVID-19.

This clone was recorded only once. The gene calls are TRBV5-6 and TRBJ2-3; 9 bases are a match to TRBD1. The CDR3 has 15 amino acids. Per the germline V gene, CDR1 is SGHDT and CDR2 is YYEEEE. V trimming: 7 bases; J trimming: 1 base; junction bases outside the gene matches: 7. In DNA, the CDR3 is TGTGCCAGCCTACAACGGGACAGGGGCACAGATACGCAGTATTTT. Translation: CASLQRDRGTDTQYF.

The CDR3 region is CASSLERLSRGNEQYF. The CDR3 DNA is TGTGCCAGCAGCTTGGAAAGACTGAGCAGGGGGAACGAGCAGTACTTC. The genes are TRBV5-6 and TRBJ2-7; TRBD1 aligns across 7 bases. J was trimmed by 5 bases and V by 0 bases; bases with no gene match: 11. This CDR3 is built from 16 residues. Germline-derived CDR1 and CDR2 are SGHDT and YYEEEE.

V and J are TRBV2 and TRBJ1-3; TRBD1 aligns across 9 bases. The CDR3 has 15 residues. V was clipped by 6 bases and J by 4 bases; unmatched bases: 7. Germline V gene data show CDR1 as SNHLY and CDR2 as FYNNEI. CDR3 coding DNA: TGTGCCAGCAGCGATAGGGACAGGGAAGGAAACACCATATATTTT. Translating gives CASSDRDREGNTIYF.

The chain joins TRBV5-4 to TRBJ1-4; 7 nucleotides line up with TRBD1. The CDR3 runs 15 residues. The ends lost 1 base at V and 7 bases at J; junction bases unmatched: 7. CDR1 and CDR2 (germline): SGHNT, YYREEE (reference sequence). CDR3 sequence reads: CASSLTGQSTEKLFF. In nucleotides, the CDR3 is TGTGCCAGCAGCTTGACGGGACAGTCCACTGAAAAACTGTTTTTT.

The gene calls are TRBV5-1 and TRBJ1-3; no clear D. Germline assignment: CDR1 SGHRS and CDR2 YFSETQ. The CDR3 length is 16 residues. Trimming shortened V by 0 bases and J by 0 bases, and 10 bases separated the two germline ends. CDR3 sequence (DNA): TGCGCCAGCAGCTTGGGAGGTGAATTCTCTGGAAACACCATATATTTT. It is translated as CASSLGGEFSGNTIYF. Full variable domain (missing parts from reference TRBV5-1 and TRBJ1-3): KAGVTQTPRYLIKTRGQQVTLSCSPISGHRSVSWYQQTPGQGLQFLFEYFSETQRNKGNFPGRFSGRQFSNSRSEMNVSTLELGDSALYLCASSLGGEFSGNTIYFGEGSWLTVV.

This rearrangement joins TRBV10-3 to TRBJ1-1; tentatively, D is TRBD1 (5 bases). This CDR3 has 14 residues. Trimming stripped 10 bases from V and 0 bases from J, with 15 bases between. Germline CDR1 reads ENHRY; CDR2 reads SYGVKD. Here the CDR3 reads CATRGTAMNTEAFF. Written as DNA, the CDR3 is TGTGCCACGCGGGGGACGGCCATGAACACTGAAGCTTTCTTT.

The chain employs TRBV21-1 and TRBJ2-4; no check of the table's D call, TRBD1, against the DNA was made. TRBV21-1 is a listed pseudogene. The CDR3 length is 17 residues. CDR3 in amino acids: CASSRAGQGLAKNIQYF. CDR3 nucleotides: TGTGCCAGCAGCAGGGCAGGACAGGGGCTAGCCAAAAACATTCAGTACTTC.

V is TRBV3-1 (or the pseudogene TRBV3-2) and J is TRBJ1-1, with TRBD1 matching 8 bases. The CDR3 covers 14 residues. J gave up 6 bases and V 4 bases, and 7 bases lay outside the gene matches. CDR1 is LGHDT and CDR2 is YNNKEL in the germline V gene (reference sequence). CDR3 protein: CASSPSPGQAEAFF. CDR3 in DNA: TGTGCCAGCAGCCCCTCTCCGGGACAGGCTGAAGCTTTCTTT.

The V gene is TRBV5-1, the J gene TRBJ2-3; weak D call: TRBD1 (6 bases). The CDR3 extends over 16 amino acids. Trimming left V 1 base short and J 0 bases short, with 12 bases between. The V gene's germline CDR1 is SGHRS and CDR2 YFSETQ. The CDR3 DNA follows: TGCGCCAGCAGCTTGCTCACAGGGTCTAGCACAGATACGCAGTATTTT. Translation gives CASSLLTGSSTDTQYF.

This chain uses TRBV29-1 with TRBJ1-4; a possible D gene is TRBD1 (5 bases). In germline, CDR1 is SQVTM, CDR2 ANQGSEA. There are 12 residues in the CDR3. The V end lost 6 bases, the J end lost 6 bases, and 11 bases lay between the germline ends. CDR3 in DNA: TGCAGCGTCTCATCGGGGGATGAAAAACTGTTTTTT. Translated, it gives CSVSSGDEKLFF.

The chain joins TRBV18 to TRBJ2-3, with 8 nucleotides matching TRBD1. The CDR3 is 16 amino acids. From germline, CDR1 is KGHSH and CDR2 LQKENI. J lost 6 bases, V lost 3 bases, and 11 bases had no gene match. CDR3 in DNA: TGTGCCAGCTCACCTTTAGCAGGGGGCACTTTCGATACGCAGTATTTT. Protein product: CASSPLAGGTFDTQYF.

The gene calls are TRBV6-5 and TRBJ2-1; TRBD2 agrees at 12 bases. The CDR3 spans 15 residues. Germline-derived CDR1 and CDR2 are MNHEY and SVGAGI. The junction had 10 bases not matched to a gene; V was cut back by 6 bases and J by 10 bases. Here the CDR3 reads CASRPPGLAGQEQFF. Here the CDR3 DNA reads TGTGCCAGCAGACCTCCGGGACTAGCGGGTCAAGAGCAGTTCTTC.

CDR3 nucleotide sequence: TGCGCCAGCAGCTTGGGGCACCGGGGTTCGGAAGATACGCAGTATTTT. Translating gives CASSLGHRGSEDTQYF. The chain combines TRBV5-1 with TRBJ2-3; D possibly corresponds to TRBD2 (5 bases). Germline V gives CDR1 SGHRS, CDR2 YFSETQ. This CDR3 spans 16 amino acids. The V end lost 0 bases, the J end lost 5 bases, and 16 bases lay between the germline ends.

The genes are TRBV2 and TRBJ1-1; 7 positions match TRBD1. The CDR3 loop spans 14 amino acids. V dropped 3 bases and J dropped 0; count of bases not matched to a gene: 1. CDR1 is SNHLY and CDR2 is FYNNEI in the germline V gene. In DNA, the CDR3 is TGTGCCAGCAGTGAGGACAGGATGAACACTGAAGCTTTCTTT. It yields the protein CASSEDRMNTEAFF.

V and J are TRBV24-1 and TRBJ1-3; D ambiguous. The CDR3 has 17 amino acids. Trimming pared 7 bases from V and 3 bases from J, leaving 21 bases between. The germline V gene has CDR1 KGHDR and CDR2 SFDVKD. DNA for the CDR3: TGTGCCACCAGCAACCGAGAAGTAGTGCGGTGTGGAAACACCATATATTTT. Protein product: CATSNREVVRCGNTIYF.

This chain links TRBV25-1 with TRBJ2-5; no clear D. Trimming took 5 bases from V and 3 from J, leaving 13 bases between them. Looked up from germline, CDR1 is MGHDK and CDR2 is SYGVNS. The CDR3 length is 14 residues. The chain's CDR3 is CASSFRFREETQYF. In DNA, the CDR3 is TGTGCCAGCAGTTTCAGGTTCAGAGAAGAGACCCAGTACTTC.

In this sample, this clone turned up a few times. The gene calls are TRBV14 and TRBJ1-1, with D unclear. The CDR3 runs to 13 residues. Trimming cost V 1 base and J 6 bases, with 9 bases left between them. Germline V CDR1 and CDR2: SGHDN, FVKESK. The CDR3 is CASSQAGSAEAFF. CDR3 coding DNA: TGTGCCAGCAGCCAAGCCGGGTCAGCTGAAGCTTTCTTT.

This chain's CDR3 is CASSPQAYGYTF. The CDR3 DNA follows: TGTGCCAGCAGTCCCCAAGCCTATGGCTACACCTTC. This sequence joins TRBV28 and TRBJ1-2; D call uncertain. Trimming pared 5 bases from V and 4 bases from J, leaving 8 bases between. Germline-derived CDR1 and CDR2 are MDHEN and SYDVKM. The CDR3 has 12 amino acids.